Described below is a single TCR beta chain sequence and its context. What it binds is unknown. cDNA prepared by RNA extraction and subsequent reverse transcription served as the template for sequencing. The protocol was immunoSEQ multiplex PCR, while the TCRdb copy is restricted to in-frame clones and leaves out a portion. The sample has around 270,000 clones; 58% are singletons. Treatment given: oral pan-JAK inhibitor, 5-10 mg twice daily. Alopecia areata patients had lesional scalp punch biopsies and peripheral blood taken from them. The source of the sample is a study of CD8+ T cells in alopecia areata. For the study at large: Those patients who were treated received oral tofacitinib, which was given at 5 to 10 mg twice daily for moderate-to-severe alopecia areata. Patients took tofacitinib for 6 to 18 months, followed by 6 drug-free months. Study-wide results and caveats: Persistence in scalp and blood during tofacitinib was observed for many expanded lesional clones.

CDR3 length: 15 amino acids. Deletions cut 5 bases from V and 3 bases from J, with 16 bases between. Germline CDR1 SEHNR, CDR2 FQNEAQ (reference sequence). V and J are TRBV7-9 and TRBJ2-5; TRBD1 might be the D (6 bases). The TCR was taken from a human donor with alopecia areata. Sequenced here: CD4+ T cells sorted from blood, sampled at week 24, from a patient treated with tofacitinib. The CDR3 bases are TGTGCCAGCAGCATTACGATAGGGGGAAAAGAGACCCAGTACTTC. Protein product: CASSITIGGKETQYF.